This passage covers 5 T cell receptor beta chains from one sample sequenced in a study of T cell changes during pregnancy in multiple sclerosis. Produced via immunoSEQ multiplex PCR; TCRdb's table is partial and in-frame only. The table lists tens of thousands of clones, roughly 93% of them singletons. This material consisted of peripheral blood, taken in the second trimester of pregnancy. The origin of the receptors is a female donor with multiple sclerosis, enrolled in a pregnancy study.

The CDR3: CASSSLAGDYEQYF. The CDR3 DNA reads TGTGCCAGCAGCTCACTAGCGGGGGACTACGAGCAGTACTTC. V is TRBV7-9 and J is TRBJ2-7; 11 positions agree with TRBD2. Germline CDR1 is SEHNR and CDR2 is FQNEAQ (reference sequence). The CDR3 is made up of 14 amino acids. V trimming: 4 bases; J trimming: 3 bases; junction bases outside the gene matches: 2.

In this sample, this clone turned up once. The genes are TRBV4-2 and TRBJ1-5; no clear D gene. In germline, CDR1 is LGHNA, CDR2 YNFKEQ. V was trimmed by 0 bases and J by 3 bases, leaving 6 bases between them. This CDR3 is 14 amino acids long. DNA of the CDR3: TGTGCCAGCAGCCAAGACGGGATCAATCAGCCCCAGCATTTT. This encodes CASSQDGINQPQHF.

The gene calls are TRBV29-1 and TRBJ2-1, with 7 bases lining up with TRBD1. CDR3 length: 17 amino acids. CDR1 and CDR2 (germline): SQVTM, ANQGSEA. Unmatched junction bases numbered 16, after V lost 7 bases and J lost 1 base. CDR3 sequence: CSGGSRAVDRSYNEQFF. The CDR3, as DNA: TGCAGCGGGGGGAGTCGGGCAGTGGACAGGTCCTACAATGAGCAGTTCTTC.

V and J are TRBV4-1 and TRBJ2-1; tentatively, D is TRBD2 (6 bases). The CDR3 is made up of 13 amino acids. CDR1 is MGHRA and CDR2 is YSYEKL in the germline V gene. With 3 bases removed from V and 8 bases from J, the gap between germline ends came to 11 bases. This CDR3 reads CASSQAWEDEQFF. In nucleotides, the CDR3 is TGCGCCAGCAGCCAGGCATGGGAGGATGAGCAGTTCTTC.

The V call is TRBV9, the J call TRBJ1-3; weak D call: TRBD1 (6 bases). The CDR3 totals 18 residues. Germline V gene lookup returns CDR1 SGDLS and CDR2 YYNGEE. Trimming pared 4 bases from V and 2 bases from J, leaving 22 bases between. The CDR3 DNA reads as TGTGCCAGCAGCAACTCGCCGGGGGGGGCTGAGGCTGGAAACACCATATATTTT. The encoded protein is CASSNSPGGAEAGNTIYF.